What follows is one T cell receptor beta chain and its context. Its specificity is not known. This record comes from a study of STAT3 mutations in large granular lymphocyte leukemia. Findings of the study overall: Every T-LGLL patient had at least one immunodominant TCRbeta clonotype. Some patients had dominant TCR clones larger than their STAT3 mutant burden. Variable sampling intervals and differing treatment regimens complicated linking therapy response to TCR clonal burden changes. Clonal expansion was inferred from other time points because no sample existed at each clone's first appearance. TCR clonotype switching after therapy occurred in about 30% of the 18 patients.

The length of the CDR3 is 16 residues. J gave up 7 bases and V 7 bases, and 10 bases lay outside the gene matches. The repertoire was sequenced with immunoSEQ multiplex PCR; TCRdb's copy has only in-frame clones and lacks some. The sample lists about 15,000 clones; around nine tenths were seen once. The chain has TRBV23-1 and TRBJ1-6; 10 nucleotides match TRBD1. TRBV23-1 is an ORF, and what it does is uncertain. The sequenced material came from peripheral blood mononuclear cells. The TCR comes from a man aged 35 to 55 with T-cell large granular lymphocyte leukemia. Some clones in this sample may be carry-over from other donors' samples. CDR3 DNA sequence: TGCGCCAGCACTACTCCGGGACAGGGGAAAAATTCACCCCTCCACTTT. Amino acid sequence: CASTTPGQGKNSPLHF.